This T cell receptor beta chain was captured by sequencing in a study of cytomegalovirus exposure and HLA in healthy donors. Findings of the study overall: Overall, roughly 170 TCR beta chains were annotated as cytomegalovirus-associated. Later analysis suggested most CMV-associated TCR beta chains were HLA-restricted. Later work found that TCR association rates differed between HLA loci; DRB1 had the most and HLA-C the fewest. Confirmation in vitro established that three CMV-associated chains were specific for CMV antigens.

V dropped 2 bases and J dropped 3 bases, with 10 bases sitting between them. Germline CDR1 reads MNHEY; CDR2 reads SVGAGI. This CDR3 has 15 residues. PCR primers comprised 60 Vbeta and 13 Jbeta primers. Assay: immunoSEQ multiplex PCR; the TCRdb copy retains only in-frame clones and omits some. The sample table includes about 50,000 clones. A remark on this clone: The antigen is not known.

Sequences were obtained from PBMCs. The receptor was derived from a woman aged 18 to 35 in good health and CMV-seronegative. The genes are TRBV6-5 and TRBJ2-2; D unclear. Here the CDR3 reads CASSYGGIYTGELFF. CDR3 sequence (DNA): TGTGCCAGCAGTTACGGCGGCATATACACCGGGGAGCTGTTTTTT.